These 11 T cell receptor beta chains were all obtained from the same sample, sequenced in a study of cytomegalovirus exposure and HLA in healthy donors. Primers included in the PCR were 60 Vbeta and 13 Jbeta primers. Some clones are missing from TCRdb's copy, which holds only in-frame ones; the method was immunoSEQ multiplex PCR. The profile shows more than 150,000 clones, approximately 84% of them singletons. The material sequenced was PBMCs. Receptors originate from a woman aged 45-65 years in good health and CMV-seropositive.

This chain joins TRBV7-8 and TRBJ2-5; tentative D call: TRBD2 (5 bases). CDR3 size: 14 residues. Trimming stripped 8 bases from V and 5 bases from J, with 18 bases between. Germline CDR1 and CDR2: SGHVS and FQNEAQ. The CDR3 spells CASFQTGFSETQYF. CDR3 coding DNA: TGTGCCAGCTTCCAAACGGGGTTTTCCGAGACCCAGTACTTC.

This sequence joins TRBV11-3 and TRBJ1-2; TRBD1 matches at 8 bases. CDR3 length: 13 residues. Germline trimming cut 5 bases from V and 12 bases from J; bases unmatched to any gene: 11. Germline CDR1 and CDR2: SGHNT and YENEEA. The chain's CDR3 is CASSPSEGQEDTF. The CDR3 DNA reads TGTGCCAGCAGCCCCTCCGAGGGACAGGAGGACACCTTC.

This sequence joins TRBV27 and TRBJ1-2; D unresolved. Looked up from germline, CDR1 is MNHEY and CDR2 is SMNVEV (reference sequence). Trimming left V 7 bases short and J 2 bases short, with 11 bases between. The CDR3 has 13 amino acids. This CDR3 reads CASTPTGNYGYTF. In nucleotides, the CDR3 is TGTGCCAGCACCCCGACTGGGAACTATGGCTACACCTTC.

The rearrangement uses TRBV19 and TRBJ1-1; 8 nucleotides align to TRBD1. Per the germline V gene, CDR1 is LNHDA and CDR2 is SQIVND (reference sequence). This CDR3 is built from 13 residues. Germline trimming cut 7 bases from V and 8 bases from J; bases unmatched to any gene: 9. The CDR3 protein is CASTNNRDREAFF. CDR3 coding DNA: TGTGCCAGTACCAACAACCGGGACAGGGAAGCTTTCTTT.

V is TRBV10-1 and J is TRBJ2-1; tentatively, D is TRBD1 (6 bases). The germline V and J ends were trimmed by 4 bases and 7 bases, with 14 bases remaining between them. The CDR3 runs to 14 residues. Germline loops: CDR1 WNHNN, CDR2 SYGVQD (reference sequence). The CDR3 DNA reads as TGCGCCAGCAGTGCCGGGGCCCAGGGGAATGAGCAGTTCTTC. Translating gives CASSAGAQGNEQFF.

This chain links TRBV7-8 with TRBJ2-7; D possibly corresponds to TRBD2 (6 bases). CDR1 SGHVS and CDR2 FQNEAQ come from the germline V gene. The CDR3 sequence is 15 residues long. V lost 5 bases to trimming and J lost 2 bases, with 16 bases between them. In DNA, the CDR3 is TGTGCCAGCAGCCCCTCGCGGGGTCCCCCCTACGAGCAGTACTTC. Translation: CASSPSRGPPYEQYF.

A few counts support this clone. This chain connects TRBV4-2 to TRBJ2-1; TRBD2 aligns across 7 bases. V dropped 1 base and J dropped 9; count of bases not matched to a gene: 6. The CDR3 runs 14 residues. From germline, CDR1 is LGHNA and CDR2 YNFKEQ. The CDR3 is CASSQGQLATEQFF. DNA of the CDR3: TGTGCCAGCAGCCAAGGCCAACTAGCGACTGAGCAGTTCTTC.

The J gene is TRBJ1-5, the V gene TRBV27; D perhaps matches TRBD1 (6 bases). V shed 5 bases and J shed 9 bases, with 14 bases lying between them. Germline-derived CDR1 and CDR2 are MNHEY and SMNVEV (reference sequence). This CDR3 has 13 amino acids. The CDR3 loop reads CASSLTGPGPQHF. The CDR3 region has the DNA TGTGCCAGCAGTCTGACAGGCCCAGGGCCCCAGCATTTT.

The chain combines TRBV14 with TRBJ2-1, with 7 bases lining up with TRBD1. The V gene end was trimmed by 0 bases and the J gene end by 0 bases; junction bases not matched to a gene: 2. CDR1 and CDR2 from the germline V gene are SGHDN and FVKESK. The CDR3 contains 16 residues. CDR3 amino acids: CASSQDGDSSYNEQFF. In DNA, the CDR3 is TGTGCCAGCAGCCAAGATGGGGACAGCTCCTACAATGAGCAGTTCTTC.

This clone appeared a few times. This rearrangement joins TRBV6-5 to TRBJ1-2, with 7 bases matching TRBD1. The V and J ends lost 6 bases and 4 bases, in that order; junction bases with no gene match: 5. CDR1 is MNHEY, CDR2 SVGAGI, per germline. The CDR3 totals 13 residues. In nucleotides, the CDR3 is TGTGCCAGCAGCCTACAGGGGTTCTATGGCTACACCTTC. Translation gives CASSLQGFYGYTF.

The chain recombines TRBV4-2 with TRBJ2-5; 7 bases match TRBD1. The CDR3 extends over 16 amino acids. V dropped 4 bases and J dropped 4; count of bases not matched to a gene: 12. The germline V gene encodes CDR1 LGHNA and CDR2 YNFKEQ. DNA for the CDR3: TGTGCCAGCAGCCCAAAGGGGGCGGGCACGGGAGAGACCCAGTACTTC. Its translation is CASSPKGAGTGETQYF.